This T cell receptor (beta chain) was observed in a study of identical twins (dated by TCRdb to the mid-2010s). Describing the broader study: To test whether fetal clonotypes persist, this study deep-sequenced TCR alpha and beta repertoires from monozygotic twins, from unrelated adults of various ages, and from cord blood. Replicate twin experiments were performed at different times using different library preparation protocols to rule out contamination. Beyond this particular receptor, the publication reports: Because the same donors could not be followed over many years, the conclusions depended on cross-sectional statistical analysis. Excess twin sharing in beta out-of-frame sequences was weaker because fewer shared sequences lowered the signal-to-noise ratio. Zero-insertion analyses could be partly confounded by invariant T cells such as MAIT and iNKT, although diverse VJ usage argued against such confounding for most clonotypes. In monozygotic twins, out-of-frame TCR alpha sharing was systematically underestimated by recombination models, although the models agreed with sharing between unrelated individuals. Compared with coincidental sharing between unrelated individuals, out-of-frame TCR alpha sequences shared between twins had an excess of sequences with low generation probability. Abundant cord blood beta clonotypes had fewer insertions, young adult naive repertoires showed a similar but weaker trend, and memory repertoires showed no such trend.

Only healthy Caucasian donors were included. Three pairs of female monozygotic twins, all aged roughly 18 to 29 years, made up the twin cohort. Positive isolation kits from Invitrogen were used to isolate CD4+ and CD8+ T cell populations. At the junction V is shortened by 6 bases and J by 1 base, with 18 bases in between. The CDR3 covers 16 residues, taking in both the cysteine and the phenylalanine. Of the read, only the CDR3 DNA is kept; its 48 bases are in frame from base 1. Points on this clonotype: Which antigen it targets is not known. Base-call qualities are not available, and no considerably larger clone is one nucleotide away.

Libraries were made using 5' RACE. Sequenced using an Illumina HiSeq 2000. Template switching introduced a universal primer binding site; the final cDNA contained a unique molecular identifier, enabling accurate counting of TCR cDNA molecules. First-strand cDNA for TCR alpha and beta chains was synthesized from specific primers in the conserved constant-segment region. To control for contamination, every cDNA library carried two barcodes: a SMART-Mk sample barcode plus Illumina barcodes. TruSeq adapter sequences, together with Illumina sample barcodes, were added in two successive PCR steps. The TCR alpha and beta cDNA libraries were sequenced on the Illumina HiSeq platform using custom primers. Regarding the original processing steps: MiGEC processed the raw reads to extract unique molecular identifiers, while MiXCR was used to determine the CDR3 positions. Recombination models were inferred per individual with the repgenHMM and IGoR tools using an EM algorithm. Shared clonotype analysis was performed with the tcR package in R, normalizing sharing by the product of cloneset sizes. To study raw recombination free of thymic and clonal selection effects, out-of-frame nonproductive sequences were analyzed. Starting from the raw public reads, TCRdb applied fastp trimming at Q25, assembled clones with MiXCR and retained in-frame beta chains. One record per CDR3 amino acid sequence lists the most common genes and DNA. The V and J calls were determined by TCRdb, not by the authors. This sample gives roughly 280,000 distinct CDR3 sequences in total; roughly 10% of them show up just once. Of the sample, around 7.1% is held by the ten largest clones.

These data were also filed under a second study, of yellow fever vaccine responses in identical twins. The second study's paper adds: The authors reported that the T cell response to vaccination in identical twins appeared partly convergent and partly personalized. In the study, vaccine-responding T cell clones were precisely tracked in identical twins.

The receptor chain draws on TRBV12-3 or TRBV12-4 and TRBJ1-1, and possibly TRBD1, on 6 matching bases. This receptor was identified in a woman aged 18 to 35 in good health. Sequenced input: CD8+ T cells sorted from blood. For the CDR3, the sequence is CASRLPPPTGNTEAFF. The nucleotide sequence reads TGTGCCAGCAGATTACCCCCACCGACAGGGAACACTGAAGCTTTCTTT.